What follows are 15 T cell receptor beta chains derived from one specimen sequenced in a study of a mutant IDH1 vaccine in newly diagnosed glioma. Profiled with immunoSEQ multiplex PCR; TCRdb holds only in-frame clones, not every one. Of about 50,000 clones listed, 86% are singletons. Time point of the sample: baseline, week 1 (first vaccination visit). This sample's treatment: pre-vaccination baseline after standard-of-care therapy. This material consisted of PBMCs, taken from a glioma patient treated with radiotherapy, temozolomide or both. Receptors were obtained from a man aged 40-50 years with glioma.

This clone was observed a few times. Here the CDR3 DNA reads TGTGCCAGCACTCCAGGGACAGGGTTTTATGGCTACACCTTC. Its protein is CASTPGTGFYGYTF. J is TRBJ1-2 and V is TRBV25-1; 9 positions agree with TRBD1. Germline V gene data show CDR1 as MGHDK and CDR2 as SYGVNS. J was trimmed by 5 bases and V by 7 bases; bases with no gene match: 8. CDR3 length: 14 residues.

This rearrangement joins TRBV9 to TRBJ1-4, with a weak D call TRBD1 (6 bases). Germline CDR1 SGDLS, CDR2 YYNGEE. The V end lost 0 bases, the J end lost 12 bases, and 15 bases lay between the germline ends. This CDR3 region has 14 residues. CDR3 sequence reads: CASSVALAGDELFF. DNA of the CDR3: TGTGCCAGCAGCGTAGCTTTGGCAGGGGATGAACTGTTTTTT.

The rearrangement joins TRBV5-1 to TRBJ2-7; 8 bases fit TRBD1. The length of the CDR3 is 12 residues. Germline trimming cut 4 bases from V and 5 bases from J; bases unmatched to any gene: 2. Germline values: CDR1 SGHRS, CDR2 YFSETQ. The CDR3 is CASSADRDEQYF. For the CDR3, the DNA is TGCGCCAGCAGCGCGGACAGGGACGAGCAGTACTTC.

V and J are TRBV4-2 and TRBJ2-7, with 9 nucleotides matching TRBD2. CDR1 LGHNA and CDR2 YNFKEQ come from the germline V gene. The CDR3 runs 17 residues. V was pared by 0 bases and J by 3 bases, with 9 bases of the junction left unmatched. CDR3 sequence: CASSQDSSREGIYEQYF. The DNA for the CDR3 is TGTGCCAGCAGCCAAGACAGCTCGCGGGAGGGGATCTACGAGCAGTACTTC.

The V call is TRBV11-1, the J call TRBJ1-2; 8 bases line up with TRBD1. The J segment lost 4 bases and the V segment lost 5 bases, leaving 6 bases of the junction unmatched. Per germline, CDR1 SGHAT and CDR2 FQDESV (reference sequence). CDR3 length: 14 residues. The CDR3 coding sequence is TGTGCCAGCAGCCCAGGACAGGGTGGCTATGGCTACACCTTC. Its protein product is CASSPGQGGYGYTF.

CDR3 in amino acids: CASSLQAEYGYTF. CDR3 DNA sequence: TGTGCCAGCAGTTTACAGGCGGAGTATGGCTACACCTTC. The J gene is TRBJ1-2, the V gene TRBV27; D gene ambiguous. Looked up from germline, CDR1 is MNHEY and CDR2 is SMNVEV (reference sequence). V was cut by 2 bases and J by 5 bases, with 9 bases left in between. This CDR3 has 13 amino acids.

This clone appeared a single time. This sequence joins TRBV6-1 and TRBJ1-5; D unclear. CDR3 size: 12 residues. V dropped 0 bases and J dropped 9 bases, with 6 bases sitting between them. Germline V gene lookup returns CDR1 MNHNS and CDR2 SASEGT. The CDR3: CASSEASWPQHF. CDR3 coding DNA: TGTGCCAGCAGTGAAGCGTCCTGGCCCCAGCATTTT.

The gene calls are TRBV7-9 and TRBJ1-1, with 7 bases aligning to TRBD1. V shed 6 bases and J 2 bases; nucleotides not matched to a gene: 9. The germline V gene encodes CDR1 SEHNR and CDR2 FQNEAQ (reference sequence). The CDR3 has 15 residues. CDR3 nucleotide sequence: TGTGCCAGCAGACCCGGACAGGTAGTTAACACTGAAGCTTTCTTT. It encodes CASRPGQVVNTEAFF.

The rearrangement joins TRBV19 to TRBJ2-4; D ambiguous. Germline lookup yields CDR1 LNHDA and CDR2 SQIVND (reference sequence). This CDR3 spans 12 amino acids. Trimming removed 4 bases at V and 7 bases at J, with 8 bases between. The CDR3, as DNA: TGTGCCAGTAGTAGTTTGGGGAACATTCAGTACTTC. It codes for CASSSLGNIQYF.

This sequence joins TRBV2 and TRBJ2-1, with D perhaps matching TRBD2 (5 bases). The CDR3 totals 15 residues. V was cut by 8 bases and J by 0 bases, with 14 bases left in between. Germline assignment: CDR1 SNHLY and CDR2 FYNNEI. The CDR3 sequence is CASSRGSSSYNEQFF. The CDR3 DNA reads as TGTGCCAGCTCCCGAGGGTCGAGCTCCTACAATGAGCAGTTCTTC.

The rearrangement links TRBV2 to TRBJ1-5; D uncertain. Germline lookup yields CDR1 SNHLY and CDR2 FYNNEI. V was trimmed by 5 bases and J by 4 bases, leaving 9 bases between them. This CDR3 is 13 amino acids long. The CDR3 here is CASSRQPNQPQHF. The CDR3 region has the DNA TGTGCCAGCAGTAGGCAGCCAAATCAGCCCCAGCATTTT.

V and J are TRBV11-2 and TRBJ2-1, with D unresolved. V was trimmed by 4 bases and J by 5 bases, leaving 3 bases between them. This CDR3 region has 11 residues. CDR1 is SGHAT and CDR2 is FQNNGV in the germline V gene. CDR3 nucleotides: TGTGCCAGCAGCTCGAACAATGAGCAGTTCTTC. This gives the protein CASSSNNEQFF.

The chain couples TRBV19 to TRBJ2-7, with 14 positions matching TRBD2. Trimming took 5 bases from V and 5 from J; bases not matched to a gene: 5. Germline CDR1 LNHDA, CDR2 SQIVND (reference sequence). The CDR3 is made up of 15 amino acids. CDR3 sequence: CASSGGLAGVDEQYF. CDR3 sequence (DNA): TGTGCCAGTAGTGGGGGACTAGCGGGAGTCGACGAGCAGTACTTC.

J is TRBJ1-1 and V is TRBV7-3; D is possibly TRBD1 (5 bases). The CDR3 is made up of 14 amino acids. Looked up from germline, CDR1 is SGHTA and CDR2 is FQGTGA. The V gene lost 4 bases and the J gene lost 4 bases, with 13 bases spanning the gap. The CDR3 region is CASSSGHGGTEAFF. The CDR3 DNA reads as TGTGCCAGCAGCTCCGGACACGGGGGCACTGAAGCTTTCTTT.

The rearrangement joins TRBV27 to TRBJ2-2, with D hard to call. Trimming shortened V by 8 bases and J by 1 base, and 14 bases separated the two germline ends. CDR3 size: 15 residues. Germline lookup yields CDR1 MNHEY and CDR2 SMNVEV (reference sequence). The CDR3 loop is CASARWVGNTGELFF. In DNA, the CDR3 is TGTGCCAGCGCCCGGTGGGTGGGGAACACCGGGGAGCTGTTTTTT.